Reported below is one T cell receptor beta chain. Its antigen is not yet known. Base qualities were left out, and no much larger clone turns up one base away. The entry originates in a study of CD8+CD57+ T cells in acquired aplastic anemia (dated by TCRdb to the late 2010s). Regarding the complete study: A mean of around 3 ug of DNA, ranging from roughly 0.2 to 27.4 ug, was extracted from sorted CD4+ and CD8+ cells. CD8+CD57+ expansion was defined as frequency above the mean frequency observed in healthy subjects. Paper-wide results and their limitations: Between patients and healthy controls, no significant difference in CD8+ Simpson's diversity was found (P=0.060). Twenty-nine CD8+ CDR3 sequences were shared between patients and controls but appeared highly expressed in patients and within their immunodominant clones.

Flow cytometry had shown CD8+CD57+ cell expansion in the patients selected for sequencing. All patients had severe acquired aplastic anemia diagnosed by International Study of Aplastic Anemia and Agranulocytosis and Camitta criteria. No therapy had been received by the patients at the time of blood sampling. In the study, sorted CD4+ and CD8+ blood T cells from patients with severe aplastic anemia and from healthy subjects underwent deep sequencing of TCR repertoires. In the USA, patient enrollment took place under clinicaltrials.gov protocols 00001620, 01623167, 00001397, 00071045, 00081523 and 00961064. Ficoll-Paque density gradient centrifugation was used to isolate peripheral blood mononuclear cells. Before DNA was extracted, CD4+ and CD8+ T cells were sorted using either FACS or magnetic beads. Genomic DNA served as template for TCR beta VDJ combination and CDR3 sequence profiling. TCR repertoire sequencing was run on an Illumina HiSeq 2000. Regarding the original processing steps: TRBV/TRBJ rearrangement plots, CDR3 size and DJ length profiles, and Simpson's diversity index were used to assess repertoires. Whichever DNA sequence was most abundant in the deep sequencing data was defined as the immunodominant clone. CDR3 amino acid sequences were screened for sharing across subjects and compared with published repertoires and the VDJdb database. TCRdb reprocessed the public reads (quality trimming at Q25 with fastp, clone calling with MiXCR) and kept in-frame beta chains. Each CDR3 protein appears once, grouped with its most common genes and DNA. These V and J calls are TCRdb output, not the study's own analysis. The sample table holds 150,000 to 180,000 distinct CDR3 sequences, of which about 48% were seen once. More than 10% of the sample belongs to the ten largest clones.

Clipping removes 3 bases from V and 2 bases from J, with 2 as the unmatched junction base count. CDR1 and CDR2, per the germline V gene, are SGHRS and YFSETQ. The CDR3 spans 14 residues, from the cysteine through the phenylalanine. Only the CDR3 region is kept as DNA, spanning 42 bases read in frame from base 1. This TCR was recovered from a human donor with aplastic anemia. The chain is encoded by TRBV5-1 joined to TRBJ2-3; 8 bases in between match TRBD2. The sequenced sample consisted of sorted CD4+, CD8+, or CD8+CD57+ T cells (not recorded which) from PBMCs. This receptor has the CDR3 CASSSGLATDTQYF. At the DNA level, the sequence is TGCGCCAGCAGCTCAGGACTAGCCACAGATACGCAGTATTTT.